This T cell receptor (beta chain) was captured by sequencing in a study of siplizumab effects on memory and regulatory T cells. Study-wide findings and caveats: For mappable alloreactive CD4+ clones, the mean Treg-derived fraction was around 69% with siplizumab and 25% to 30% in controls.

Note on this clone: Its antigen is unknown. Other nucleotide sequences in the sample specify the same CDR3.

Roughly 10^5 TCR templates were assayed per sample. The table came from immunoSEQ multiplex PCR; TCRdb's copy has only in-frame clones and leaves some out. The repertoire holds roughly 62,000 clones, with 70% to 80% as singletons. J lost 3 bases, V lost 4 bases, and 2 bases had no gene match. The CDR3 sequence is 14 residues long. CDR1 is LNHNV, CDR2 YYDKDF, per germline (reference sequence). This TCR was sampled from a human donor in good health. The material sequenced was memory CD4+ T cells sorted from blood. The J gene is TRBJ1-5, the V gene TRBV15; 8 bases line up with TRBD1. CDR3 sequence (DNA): TGTGCCACCAGCAAGGGACAGGTCAATCAGCCCCAGCATTTT. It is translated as CATSKGQVNQPQHF. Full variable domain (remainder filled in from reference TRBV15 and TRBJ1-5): DAMVIQNPRYQVTQFGKPVTLSCSQTLNHNVMYWYQQKSSQAPKLLFHYYDKDFNNEADTPDNFQSRRPNTSFCFLDIRSPGLGDTAMYLCATSKGQVNQPQHFGDGTRLSIL.